The 25 T cell receptor beta chains below come from one sample, sequenced in a study of cytomegalovirus exposure and HLA in healthy donors. PCR employed 60 Vbeta and 13 Jbeta primers. This table comes from immunoSEQ multiplex PCR, and its TCRdb copy is limited to in-frame clones, with some not included. The sample has roughly 95,000 clones, approximately 80% seen once; the top ten hold about 3.4%. Sequencing was performed on PBMCs. These receptor sequences come from a man aged 25 to 45 in good health and CMV-seropositive.

The V gene is TRBV7-8, the J gene TRBJ2-3; TRBD2 matches 7 bases. The germline CDR1 and CDR2 sequences are SGHVS and FQNEAQ. V shed 5 bases and J 4 bases; nucleotides not matched to a gene: 15. The length of the CDR3 is 17 residues. Here the CDR3 DNA reads TGTGCCAGCAGCACCCCCCTTGACAGCGGGAAGGCAGATACGCAGTATTTT. Translating gives CASSTPLDSGKADTQYF.

The chain combines TRBV2 with TRBJ2-1; 13 bases line up with TRBD2. V shed 6 bases and J 7 bases; nucleotides not matched to a gene: 6. The V gene's germline CDR1 is SNHLY and CDR2 FYNNEI. The CDR3 covers 15 residues. The CDR3 is CASRVLAGGKNEQFF. The DNA for the CDR3 is TGTGCCAGCAGGGTACTAGCGGGAGGGAAAAATGAGCAGTTCTTC.

This rearrangement joins TRBV6-1 to TRBJ2-7, with TRBD1 matching 9 bases. The CDR3 extends over 12 amino acids. V trimming: 10 bases; J trimming: 5 bases; junction bases outside the gene matches: 6. From germline, CDR1 is MNHNS and CDR2 SASEGT. CDR3 sequence: CATRTGVDEQYF. CDR3 in DNA: TGTGCCACCAGGACAGGGGTCGACGAGCAGTACTTC.

The chain carries TRBV9 and TRBJ2-5; 11 bases match TRBD2. The CDR3 runs 23 residues. V shed 0 bases, J shed 11 bases, and the junction held 33 bases outside the gene matches. Germline V gene lookup returns CDR1 SGDLS and CDR2 YYNGEE. The DNA for the CDR3 is TGTGCCAGCAGCGTAGACCCGATAAAGCTGGGGTATGATTTCACTAGCGGGAGCGGGGAGCAGTACTTC. The encoded protein is CASSVDPIKLGYDFTSGSGEQYF.

This clone was seen a single time. This chain links TRBV25-1 with TRBJ2-7; 7 nucleotides align to TRBD2. This CDR3 spans 14 amino acids. V dropped 8 bases and J dropped 2; count of bases not matched to a gene: 9. Germline loops: CDR1 MGHDK, CDR2 SYGVNS. CDR3 in DNA: TGTGCCAGCGGAGGACGGGAGGTAACCTACGAGCAGTACTTC. The encoded protein is CASGGREVTYEQYF.

The chain is built from TRBV18 and TRBJ2-2; 8 bases map to TRBD2. CDR3 length: 20 amino acids. V trimming: 3 bases; J trimming: 1 base; junction bases outside the gene matches: 16. The germline V gene has CDR1 KGHSH and CDR2 LQKENI. The CDR3 sequence: CASSPTGGPYPGLNTGELFF. As DNA, the CDR3 is TGTGCCAGCTCACCTACGGGAGGGCCTTACCCTGGGCTGAACACCGGGGAGCTGTTTTTT.

The chain couples TRBV7-9 to TRBJ2-3, with D possibly being TRBD2 (6 bases). With 8 bases removed from V and 7 bases from J, the gap between germline ends came to 13 bases. The CDR3 consists of 12 residues. The germline V gene encodes CDR1 SEHNR and CDR2 FQNEAQ (reference sequence). The chain's CDR3 is CASASGVNTQYF. CDR3 in DNA: TGTGCCAGCGCCTCGGGAGTTAATACGCAGTATTTT. The whole variable domain, remainder taken from reference TRBV7-9 and TRBJ2-3, is DTGVSQNPRHKITKRGQNVTFRCDPISEHNRLYWYRQTLGQGPEFLTYFQNEAQLEKSRLLSDRFSAERPKGSFSTLEIQRTEQGDSAMYLCASASGVNTQYFGPGTRLTVL.

This chain joins TRBV5-1 and TRBJ1-5, with TRBD1 as a possible D gene (6 bases). The CDR3 sequence is 18 residues long. Germline loops: CDR1 SGHRS, CDR2 YFSETQ. The V gene lost 0 bases and the J gene lost 3 bases, with 19 bases spanning the gap. DNA of the CDR3: TGCGCCAGCAGCTTGGATTCACGGACAGACAGATTCAATCAGCCCCAGCATTTT. Translating it yields CASSLDSRTDRFNQPQHF. The full variable domain, completed using reference TRBV5-1 and TRBJ1-5, is KAGVTQTPRYLIKTRGQQVTLSCSPISGHRSVSWYQQTPGQGLQFLFEYFSETQRNKGNFPGRFSGRQFSNSRSEMNVSTLELGDSALYLCASSLDSRTDRFNQPQHFGDGTRLSIL.

The chain joins TRBV7-2 to TRBJ2-3, with TRBD1 matching 7 bases. J lost 4 bases, V lost 6 bases, and 19 bases had no gene match. The CDR3 covers 18 residues. The germline V gene has CDR1 SGHTA and CDR2 FQGNSA. The CDR3 DNA reads TGTGCCAGCAGTATTCGTGACTTCGACAGGGCGAGGGCAGATACGCAGTATTTT. This codes for CASSIRDFDRARADTQYF.

This clone was recorded a few times. The genes are TRBV7-2 and TRBJ2-5, with TRBD2 matching over 7 bases. The CDR3 sequence is 15 residues long. V dropped 1 base and J dropped 5; count of bases not matched to a gene: 7. The germline gives CDR1 SGHTA, CDR2 FQGNSA. CDR3 loop: CASSLGTRAGETQYF. The CDR3 DNA sequence: TGTGCCAGCAGCTTAGGGACTAGGGCAGGGGAGACCCAGTACTTC.

The chain employs TRBV7-9 and TRBJ2-1, with D possibly TRBD1 on 6 matching bases. The CDR3 is 13 amino acids. The V gene's germline CDR1 is SEHNR and CDR2 FQNEAQ (reference sequence). V lost 3 bases to trimming and J lost 5 bases, with 8 bases between them. The CDR3 here is CASSFRGHNEQFF. The CDR3 nucleotides read TGTGCCAGCAGCTTCAGGGGACACAATGAGCAGTTCTTC.

This chain links TRBV30 with TRBJ1-1; 7 nucleotides agree with TRBD1. With 3 bases clipped from V and 11 bases from J, the junction kept 24 bases outside the gene matches. The CDR3 is 17 amino acids. Germline values: CDR1 GTSNPN, CDR2 SVGIG (reference sequence). The CDR3 reads CAWRPGSLLRDSKEAFF. The CDR3 DNA sequence: TGTGCCTGGAGGCCTGGATCTTTGCTCCGGGACAGCAAAGAGGCTTTCTTT.

The V and J genes are TRBV28 and TRBJ1-3; the match to TRBD1 covers 8 bases. CDR1 MDHEN and CDR2 SYDVKM come from the germline V gene. V lost 5 bases, J lost 0 bases, and 6 bases stayed unmatched. The CDR3 spans 16 residues. The CDR3 loop reads CASSATGARSGNTIYF. The DNA for the CDR3 is TGTGCCAGCAGTGCGACAGGGGCGCGCTCTGGAAACACCATATATTTT.

This chain connects TRBV5-1 to TRBJ2-5; 8 nucleotides line up with TRBD1. Matching the DNA end better, TRBJ2-7 makes the J call doubtful. Germline V lookup: CDR1 SGHRS, CDR2 YFSETQ. The CDR3 is made up of 13 amino acids. CDR3 residues: CASSRTGMDEQYF. CDR3 nucleotides: TGCGCCAGCAGCCGGACAGGGATGGACGAGCAGTACTTC.

V usage is TRBV28 and J usage is TRBJ2-7, with 8 bases aligning to TRBD2. The CDR3 runs to 15 residues. The germline V gene encodes CDR1 MDHEN and CDR2 SYDVKM. V lost 6 bases, J lost 1 base, and 8 bases stayed unmatched. CDR3 amino acids: CASRRAREASYEQYF. In DNA form, the CDR3 reads TGTGCCAGCAGGAGGGCGCGGGAGGCTTCCTACGAGCAGTACTTC.

Of note for this clone: Other nucleotide sequences from this sample produce the same CDR3. The genes are TRBV30 and TRBJ2-2; no clear D. V was trimmed by 2 bases and J by 6 bases, leaving 7 bases between them. The CDR3 loop spans 12 amino acids. The germline V gene has CDR1 GTSNPN and CDR2 SVGIG (reference sequence). The CDR3 is CAWSPRAGELFF. CDR3 coding DNA: TGTGCCTGGAGTCCCCGGGCCGGGGAGCTGTTTTTT.

As regards this clone: Other DNA sequences within the sample encode an identical CDR3. This rearrangement joins TRBV5-1 to TRBJ2-3; tentative D call: TRBD1 (6 bases). The CDR3 extends over 14 amino acids. Trimming left V 0 bases short and J 3 bases short, with 8 bases between. Per germline, CDR1 SGHRS and CDR2 YFSETQ. CDR3 protein: CASSLDRATDTQYF. CDR3 coding DNA: TGCGCCAGCAGCTTGGACAGGGCGACAGATACGCAGTATTTT.

The J gene is TRBJ1-4, the V gene TRBV28; 8 positions match TRBD1. Germline lookup yields CDR1 MDHEN and CDR2 SYDVKM. After removal of 4 bases from V and 3 bases from J, the junction contained 10 bases not matched to a gene. The CDR3 consists of 17 residues. The CDR3 spells CASSSPQGAMANEKLFF. DNA for the CDR3: TGTGCCAGCAGTTCCCCCCAGGGGGCGATGGCTAATGAAAAACTGTTTTTT.

This chain links TRBV7-2 with TRBJ2-3; D is uncertain. V was shortened by 0 bases and J by 4 bases, with 11 bases between the two germline ends. Germline V gene sequence: CDR1 SGHTA, CDR2 FQGNSA. CDR3 length equals 15 residues. In nucleotides, the CDR3 is TGTGCCAGCAGCTTAGCTTTTTCTTTCGCAGATACGCAGTATTTT. This sequence encodes CASSLAFSFADTQYF.

This chain uses TRBV19 with TRBJ2-6; TRBD1 matches at 9 bases. Losses at the gene ends were 9 bases for V and 0 bases for J; bases not matched to a gene: 6. This CDR3 has 16 amino acids. The V gene's germline CDR1 is LNHDA and CDR2 SQIVND (reference sequence). The CDR3 protein is CASRTGVSSGANVLTF. Written as DNA, the CDR3 is TGTGCCAGCCGGACAGGGGTCTCCTCTGGGGCCAACGTCCTGACTTTC.

The chain combines TRBV30 with TRBJ1-6; D gene uncertain. From germline, CDR1 is GTSNPN and CDR2 SVGIG (reference sequence). The ends were cut back, 4 bases at V and 9 bases at J, with 13 bases in the middle. The CDR3 has 13 residues. The CDR3 region is CAWILGSGSPLHF. The CDR3 bases are TGTGCCTGGATCCTAGGGAGTGGTTCACCCCTCCACTTT.

The J gene is TRBJ2-2, the V gene TRBV11-2; TRBD1 might be the D (5 bases). Trimming took 1 base from V and 2 from J, leaving 11 bases between them. Germline V CDR1 and CDR2: SGHAT, FQNNGV. This CDR3 region has 16 residues. The CDR3 DNA reads as TGTGCCAGCAGCTTAGGTCTGCAGGGAAACACCGGGGAGCTGTTTTTT. Amino acids: CASSLGLQGNTGELFF. Complete variable domain (other parts from reference TRBV11-2 and TRBJ2-2): EAGVAQSPRYKIIEKRQSVAFWCNPISGHATLYWYQQILGQGPKLLIQFQNNGVVDDSQLPKDRFSAERLKGVDSTLKIQPAKLEDSAVYLCASSLGLQGNTGELFFGEGSRLTVL.

This rearrangement joins TRBV6-1 to TRBJ2-5; D ambiguous. The germline gives CDR1 MNHNS, CDR2 SASEGT. This CDR3 has 13 residues. The V gene lost 2 bases and the J gene lost 4 bases, with 8 bases spanning the gap. CDR3 nucleotide sequence: TGTGCCAGCAGTGAATCGGTTGGAGAGACCCAGTACTTC. It is translated as CASSESVGETQYF.

The genes are TRBV6-5 and TRBJ2-7; D unclear. CDR1 and CDR2 (germline): MNHEY, SVGAGI. Trimming removed 10 bases at V and 1 base at J, with 5 bases between. The CDR3 consists of 10 residues. The CDR3 is CATGSYEQYF. For the CDR3, the DNA is TGTGCCACCGGGTCCTACGAGCAGTACTTC.

The chain joins TRBV27 to TRBJ1-2; TRBD1 aligns across 8 bases. In germline, CDR1 is MNHEY, CDR2 SMNVEV (reference sequence). The CDR3 sequence is 13 residues long. J was trimmed by 5 bases and V by 2 bases; bases with no gene match: 1. Written as DNA, the CDR3 is TGTGCCAGCAGTTTAGGACAGGGTTATGGCTACACCTTC. As protein: CASSLGQGYGYTF.